This T cell receptor (beta chain) was observed in a study of T cell responses to AZD1222 COVID-19 vaccine. Study observations and caveats: Repertoire sampling happened only post peak T cell response.

V dropped 1 base and J dropped 7 bases, with 8 bases sitting between them. The CDR3 has 13 amino acids. Germline V gene lookup returns CDR1 LGHDT and CDR2 YNNKEL (reference sequence). Turning to this clone: What it recognizes is unknown.

Here immunoSEQ multiplex PCR was the method, and the copy in TCRdb shows in-frame clones only, minus some. The sample records over 120,000 clones, 86% being singletons. The receptor's source is an adult who received the AZD1222 COVID-19 vaccine. The chain is built from TRBV3-1 (or the pseudogene TRBV3-2) and TRBJ1-5, with no clear D. Here the sequenced sample was peripheral blood, taken 28 days after the second AZD1222 dose. CDR3 sequence reads: CASSQAPGQPQHF. CDR3 nucleotide sequence: TGTGCCAGCAGCCAAGCCCCCGGACAGCCCCAGCATTTT.